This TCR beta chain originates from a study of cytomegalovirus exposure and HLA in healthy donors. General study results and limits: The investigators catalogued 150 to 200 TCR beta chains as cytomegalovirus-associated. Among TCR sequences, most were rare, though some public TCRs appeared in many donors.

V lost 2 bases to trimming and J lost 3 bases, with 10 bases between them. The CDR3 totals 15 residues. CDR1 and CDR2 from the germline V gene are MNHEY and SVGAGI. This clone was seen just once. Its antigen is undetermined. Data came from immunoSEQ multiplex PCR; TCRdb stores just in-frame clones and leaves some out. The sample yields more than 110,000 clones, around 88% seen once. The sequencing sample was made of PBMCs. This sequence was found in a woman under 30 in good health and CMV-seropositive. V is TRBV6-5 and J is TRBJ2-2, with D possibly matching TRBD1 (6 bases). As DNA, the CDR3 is TGTGCCAGCAGTTACACAGGGCGGGACACCGGGGAGCTGTTTTTT. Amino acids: CASSYTGRDTGELFF.